This T cell receptor beta chain comes out of a study of monozygotic twins with cystic fibrosis. V was trimmed by 0 bases and J by 4 bases, leaving 12 bases between them. CDR3 size: 15 residues. Germline V gene lookup returns CDR1 MGHRA and CDR2 YSYEKL. Repertoires were generated with immunoSEQ multiplex PCR, while TCRdb's copy carries only in-frame clones and drops some. The table lists about 15,000 clones, 95% to 99% of them singletons, with approximately 0.41% in the top ten. Sequenced material: blood. V usage is TRBV4-1 and J usage is TRBJ1-1; D may be TRBD1 (6 bases). The TCR comes from a girl aged 2 to 9 with cystic fibrosis. The CDR3 DNA is TGCGCCAGCAGCCAAGAGGGGGGGCTGGTCACTGAAGCTTTCTTT. This encodes CASSQEGGLVTEAFF.